The entry below describes one T cell receptor beta chain. The antigen remains unidentified. The record originates from a study of cytomegalovirus exposure and HLA in healthy donors. Whole-study context: The same platform used for the roughly 600 first-cohort repertoires was also used for the 120 or so validation repertoires, as a later analysis reported. Findings of the study overall: Under in vitro conditions, a few CMV-associated chains were confirmed as specific for CMV antigens. Rarity characterized most TCR sequences, yet some public TCRs appeared in many donors. The authors listed 150 to 200 TCR beta chains as cytomegalovirus-associated.

Assay used: immunoSEQ multiplex PCR; TCRdb lists only in-frame clones, some missing. The profile shows 65,000 to 95,000 clones, around 96% of them singletons. The source of this sequence is a man aged 18 to 29 in good health and CMV-seronegative. Sequencing was carried out using PBMCs.

The CDR3, as DNA: TGTGCCAGCAGTGAAAGGACAGTAGCTAACTATGGCTACACCTTC. This gives the protein CASSERTVANYGYTF. J is TRBJ1-2 and V is TRBV2; possibly TRBD1 for D (6 bases). Germline-derived CDR1 and CDR2 are SNHLY and FYNNEI. The CDR3 sequence is 15 residues long. The V end lost 2 bases, the J end lost 0 bases, and 10 bases lay between the germline ends.